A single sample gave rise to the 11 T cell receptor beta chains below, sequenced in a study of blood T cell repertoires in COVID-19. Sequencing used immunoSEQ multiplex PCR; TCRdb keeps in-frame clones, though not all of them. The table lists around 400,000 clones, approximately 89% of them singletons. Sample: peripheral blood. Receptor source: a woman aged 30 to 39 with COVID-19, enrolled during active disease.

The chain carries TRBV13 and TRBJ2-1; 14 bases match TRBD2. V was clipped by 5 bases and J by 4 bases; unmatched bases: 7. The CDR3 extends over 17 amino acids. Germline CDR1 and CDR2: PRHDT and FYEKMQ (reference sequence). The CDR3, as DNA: TGTGCCAGCAGCCTCCCGACTAGCGGGAGGGGGTACAATGAGCAGTTCTTC. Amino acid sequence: CASSLPTSGRGYNEQFF. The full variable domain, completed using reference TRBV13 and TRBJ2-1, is AAGVIQSPRHLIKEKRETATLKCYPIPRHDTVYWYQQGPGQDPQFLISFYEKMQSDKGSIPDRFSAQQFSDYHSELNMSSLELGDSALYFCASSLPTSGRGYNEQFFGPGTRLTVL.

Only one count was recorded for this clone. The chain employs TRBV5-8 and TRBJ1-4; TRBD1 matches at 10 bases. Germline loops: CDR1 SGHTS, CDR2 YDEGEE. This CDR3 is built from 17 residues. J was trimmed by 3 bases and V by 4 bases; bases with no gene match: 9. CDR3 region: CASSAPGQGYANEKLFF. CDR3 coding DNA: TGTGCCAGCAGCGCCCCGGGACAGGGGTACGCTAATGAAAAACTGTTTTTT.

The CDR3 DNA reads TGTGCCAGCAGTTACGGGCAGGGGCGAGTCACTGAAGCTTTCTTT. Its protein is CASSYGQGRVTEAFF. V is TRBV6-2 or TRBV6-3 and J is TRBJ1-1; possibly TRBD1 for D (6 bases). Germline lookup yields CDR1 MNHEY and CDR2 SVGEGT. Trimming removed 2 bases at V and 4 bases at J, with 14 bases between. The CDR3 sequence is 15 residues long.

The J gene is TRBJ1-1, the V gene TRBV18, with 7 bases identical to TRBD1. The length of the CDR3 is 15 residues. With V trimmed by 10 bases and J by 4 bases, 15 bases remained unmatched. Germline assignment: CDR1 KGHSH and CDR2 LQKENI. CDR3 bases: TGTGCCACCGACTCCGGGACAGAGGGGCGCACTGAAGCTTTCTTT. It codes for CATDSGTEGRTEAFF.

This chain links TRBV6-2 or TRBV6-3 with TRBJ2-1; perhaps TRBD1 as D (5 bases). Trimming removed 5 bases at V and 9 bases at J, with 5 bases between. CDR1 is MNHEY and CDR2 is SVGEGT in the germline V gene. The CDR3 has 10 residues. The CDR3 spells CASSDSEQFF. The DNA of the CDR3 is TGTGCCAGCAGTGACAGTGAGCAGTTCTTC.

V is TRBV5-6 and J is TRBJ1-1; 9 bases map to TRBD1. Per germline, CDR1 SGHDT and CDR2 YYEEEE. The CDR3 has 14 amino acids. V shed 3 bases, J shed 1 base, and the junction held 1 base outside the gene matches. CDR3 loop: CASSWTGENTEAFF. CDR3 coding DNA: TGTGCCAGCAGCTGGACAGGGGAGAACACTGAAGCTTTCTTT.

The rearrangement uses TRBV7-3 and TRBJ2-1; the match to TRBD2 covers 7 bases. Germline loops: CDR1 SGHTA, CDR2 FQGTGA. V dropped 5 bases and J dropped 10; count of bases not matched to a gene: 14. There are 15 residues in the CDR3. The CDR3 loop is CASSKERGSAWEQFF. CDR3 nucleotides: TGTGCCAGCAGCAAAGAGCGGGGCAGCGCCTGGGAGCAGTTCTTC.

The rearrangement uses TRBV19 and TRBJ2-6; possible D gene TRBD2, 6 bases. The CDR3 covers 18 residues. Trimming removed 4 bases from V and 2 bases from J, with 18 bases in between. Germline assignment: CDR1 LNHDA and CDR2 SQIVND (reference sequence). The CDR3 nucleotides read TGTGCCAGTAGTACAAACCCAGGCTGGAGGGCTGGGGCCAACGTCCTGACTTTC. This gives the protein CASSTNPGWRAGANVLTF.

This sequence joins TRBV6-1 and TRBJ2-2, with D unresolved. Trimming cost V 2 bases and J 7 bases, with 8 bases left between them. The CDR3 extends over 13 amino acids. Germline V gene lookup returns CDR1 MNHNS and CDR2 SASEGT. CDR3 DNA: TGTGCCAGCAGTGAAAGAGGTTTCGGGGAGCTGTTTTTT. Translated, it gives CASSERGFGELFF.

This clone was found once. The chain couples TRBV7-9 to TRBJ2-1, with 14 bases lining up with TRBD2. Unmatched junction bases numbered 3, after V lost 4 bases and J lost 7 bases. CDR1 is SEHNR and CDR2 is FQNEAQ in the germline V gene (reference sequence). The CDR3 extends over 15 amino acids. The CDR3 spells CASSSGTSGRNEQFF. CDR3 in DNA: TGTGCCAGCAGCTCCGGGACTAGCGGGAGAAATGAGCAGTTCTTC.

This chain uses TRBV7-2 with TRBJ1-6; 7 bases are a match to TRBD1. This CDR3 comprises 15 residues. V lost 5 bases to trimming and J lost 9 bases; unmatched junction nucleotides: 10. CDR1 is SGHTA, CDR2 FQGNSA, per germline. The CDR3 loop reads CASSVQGSGISPLHF. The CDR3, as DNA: TGTGCCAGCAGCGTACAGGGGAGCGGAATTTCACCCCTCCACTTT.